This T cell receptor (beta chain) derives from a study of T-cell memory formation after mild COVID-19. Across the study: Each donor largely had its own TCR clusters.

V dropped 4 bases and J dropped 3 bases, with 18 bases sitting between them. CDR1 and CDR2 (germline): SNHLY, FYNNEI. The CDR3 contains 16 residues. This clonotype was seen more than once but under ten times. The antigen remains unidentified. Findings and caveats of the study: For contracting clones, CD4+ ones sat mainly in CM and EM, CD8+ in EMRA.

A single record per CDR3 protein comes from TCRdb applying MiXCR to the 5' RACE reads. The sample records 400,000 to 550,000 distinct CDR3 sequences, 25% being singletons. J is TRBJ1-1 and V is TRBV2; D might be TRBD1 (5 bases). The sample comprised PBMCs or a T cell subset sorted from them (not recorded which). The sequence derives from an adult woman who had mild COVID-19 (a few samples of this study predate the infection). Cell type and time point are not known. CDR3 protein: CASSVVGVGSDTEAFF. CDR3 bases: TGTGCCAGCAGTGTAGTAGGGGTCGGGTCGGACACTGAAGCTTTCTTT. Full variable domain (missing parts from reference TRBV2 and TRBJ1-1): EPEVTQTPSHQVTQMGQEVILRCVPISNHLYFYWYRQILGQKVEFLVSFYNNEISEKSEIFDDQFSVERPDGSNFTLKIRSTKLEDSAMYFCASSVVGVGSDTEAFFGQGTRLTVV.